These 14 T cell receptor beta chains originate from one sample sequenced in a study of blood T cells in healthy people across ages (dated by TCRdb to 2014 to 2015). Libraries were constructed by 5' RACE. The listed sequencing device is Illumina HiSeq 2500. The second PCR ran for roughly 6 to 11 cycles and used a J-beta primer mix along with a sample-barcoded 5' primer. The public reads were run again by TCRdb, first through fastp at Q25 and then through MiXCR, and only productive beta chains were kept. A single entry per CDR3 protein holds the most common genes and DNA from its merged rows. The table for this sample lists more than 750,000 distinct CDR3 sequences; 25% to 35% of them were counted only once. Clones ranked in the top ten supply roughly 10% of the sample. This sample was shared with a second study, whose subject was T cells of mothers and their children.

The sample comprised blood. Receptor source: a woman between 40 and 50 years old in good health.

The chain carries TRBV24-1 and TRBJ2-1; D unclear. The CDR3 has 13 amino acids. Trimming removed 3 bases at V and 8 bases at J, with 10 bases between. Germline V lookup: CDR1 KGHDR, CDR2 SFDVKD. The CDR3, as DNA: TGTGCCACCAGTGATCTCCACTCGGATGAGCAGTTCTTC. This gives the protein CATSDLHSDEQFF.

CDR3 in DNA: TGTGCCAGCAGTTACGTCCGCCGGGCTGAAGCTTTCTTT. This codes for CASSYVRRAEAFF. The chain carries TRBV6-2 or TRBV6-3 and TRBJ1-1; D remains ambiguous. CDR1 and CDR2 from the germline V gene are MNHEY and SVGEGT. The CDR3 is 13 amino acids. V lost 2 bases to trimming and J lost 6 bases, with 10 bases between them.

The DNA of the CDR3 is TGCAGCGTATGGGGGGACAGGGGGGCAAGAGGTGAGGGCTACACCTTC. Residues: CSVWGDRGARGEGYTF. The V and J genes are TRBV29-1 and TRBJ1-2; the match to TRBD1 covers 11 bases. Trimming removed 6 bases from V and 8 bases from J; junction bases left unmatched: 17. CDR1 SQVTM and CDR2 ANQGSEA come from the germline V gene. CDR3 length equals 16 residues. Full variable domain (rest looked up from reference TRBV29-1 and TRBJ1-2): SAVISQKPSRDICQRGTSLTIQCQVDSQVTMMFWYRQQPGQSLTLIATANQGSEATYESGFVIDKFPISRPNLTFSTLTVSNMSPEDSSIYLCSVWGDRGARGEGYTFGSGTRLTVV.

This clonotype was seen just once. The rearrangement uses TRBV29-1 and TRBJ1-2; TRBD1 agrees at 9 bases. The V gene's germline CDR1 is SQVTM and CDR2 ANQGSEA. Losses at the gene ends were 4 bases for V and 10 bases for J; bases not matched to a gene: 16. CDR3 length: 15 amino acids. CDR3 DNA: TGCAGCGTTGGAGAAAAAAACAGGGGGCGCGGAGACTACACCTTC. Translated, it gives CSVGEKNRGRGDYTF.

This clonotype was picked up one time. A read error may account for a junction end that differs from germline. The chain has TRBV10-3 and TRBJ2-1; D unresolved. CDR1 and CDR2 (germline): ENHRY, SYGVKD. This CDR3 is built from 14 residues. The CDR3 nucleotides read TGTGCCATCAGTGAGTCGACCAATTACAATGAGCGGTTCTTC. This sequence encodes CAISESTNYNERFF.

The CDR3: CSVEGRGGPGTQYF. In nucleotides, the CDR3 is TGCAGCGTTGAGGGTCGGGGGGGCCCCGGTACGCAGTATTTT. The chain employs TRBV29-1 and TRBJ2-3; 8 bases fit TRBD2. The J segment lost 8 bases and the V segment lost 3 bases, leaving 10 bases of the junction unmatched. The CDR3 extends over 14 amino acids. Germline values: CDR1 SQVTM, CDR2 ANQGSEA.

As to this clonotype: This sequence may be a read error, since a much larger clone differs from it by one base. Here the CDR3 omits its conserved ending phenylalanine or tryptophan, so a read error is the likely source. The V gene is TRBV7-2, the J gene TRBJ2-2; the D gene is possibly TRBD1 (6 bases). Trimming took 1 base from V and 3 from J, leaving 9 bases between them. In germline, CDR1 is SGHTA, CDR2 FQGNSA. The length of the CDR3 is 15 residues. This chain's CDR3 is CASSLVGQYTGELFL. The CDR3 region has the DNA TGTGCCAGCAGCTTAGTAGGACAGTACACCGGGGAGCTGTTTTTG.

J is TRBJ1-3 and V is TRBV20-1; a weak D match, TRBD1 (5 bases). The ends were cut back, 5 bases at V and 4 bases at J, with 21 bases in the middle. Germline V gene lookup returns CDR1 DFQATT and CDR2 SNEGSKA (reference sequence). This CDR3 region has 16 residues. CDR3 DNA sequence: TGCAGTGCTGCCAGGGCTGGGAATCCAGGCGGAAACACCATATATTTT. The encoded protein is CSAARAGNPGGNTIYF.

In nucleotides, the CDR3 is TGCAGCGTTGTCCGGACAGGGAGCAATGGCTACACCTTC. Translation gives CSVVRTGSNGYTF. The genes are TRBV29-1 and TRBJ1-2, with 8 bases matching TRBD1. Trimming cost V 4 bases and J 6 bases; bases outside gene matches: 7. The CDR3 has 13 residues. CDR1 is SQVTM and CDR2 is ANQGSEA in the germline V gene. Together with reference TRBV29-1 and TRBJ1-2, the CDR3 gives the full variable domain: SAVISQKPSRDICQRGTSLTIQCQVDSQVTMMFWYRQQPGQSLTLIATANQGSEATYESGFVIDKFPISRPNLTFSTLTVSNMSPEDSSIYLCSVVRTGSNGYTFGSGTRLTVV.

This chain connects TRBV9 to TRBJ1-1; perhaps TRBD1 as D (5 bases). Trimming removed 3 bases at V and 8 bases at J, with 14 bases between. Germline V gene data show CDR1 as SGDLS and CDR2 as YYNGEE. The CDR3 is 13 residues long. The CDR3: CASSAGLKEEAFF. CDR3 bases: TGTGCCAGCAGCGCGGGACTTAAAGAGGAAGCTTTCTTT.

This chain uses TRBV3-1 with TRBJ1-6; possibly TRBD1 for D (5 bases). The CDR3 runs to 12 residues. V was clipped by 8 bases and J by 7 bases, with 9 bases between them. The germline V gene encodes CDR1 LGHDT and CDR2 YNNKEL (reference sequence). The CDR3 loop reads CASGTENSPLHF. In DNA form, the CDR3 reads TGTGCCAGCGGGACTGAGAATTCACCCCTCCACTTT.

This clonotype has a handful of counts. The rearrangement links TRBV6-2 or TRBV6-3 to TRBJ1-2; weak D call: TRBD1 (6 bases). Looked up from germline, CDR1 is MNHEY and CDR2 is SVGEGT. Trimming took off 4 bases at V and 4 bases at J, with 19 bases between the two ends. This CDR3 contains 16 residues. The DNA of the CDR3 is TGTGCCAGCAGTTCCAGGACAGTCCAAGGCGTCTATGGCTACACCTTC. Amino acid sequence: CASSSRTVQGVYGYTF.

CDR3 sequence (DNA): TGTGCCAGCAGCCAAGGACAGGGGTCCATCTACGAGCAGTACTTC. Translating gives CASSQGQGSIYEQYF. The chain links TRBV14 to TRBJ2-7, with TRBD1 identical over 8 bases. Germline CDR1 SGHDN, CDR2 FVKESK. The CDR3 is 15 amino acids. The junction had 5 bases not matched to a gene; V was cut back by 1 base and J by 3 bases.

As regards this clonotype: This may arise from a read error, as a much more abundant clone is one base away. This chain connects TRBV12-3 or TRBV12-4 to TRBJ2-3; no firm D call. Trimming shortened V by 6 bases and J by 4 bases, and 8 bases separated the two germline ends. The CDR3 is made up of 12 amino acids. This CDR3 is CASRFISDTQYF. For the CDR3, the DNA is TGTGCCAGCAGATTCATCTCAGATACGCAGTATTTT.